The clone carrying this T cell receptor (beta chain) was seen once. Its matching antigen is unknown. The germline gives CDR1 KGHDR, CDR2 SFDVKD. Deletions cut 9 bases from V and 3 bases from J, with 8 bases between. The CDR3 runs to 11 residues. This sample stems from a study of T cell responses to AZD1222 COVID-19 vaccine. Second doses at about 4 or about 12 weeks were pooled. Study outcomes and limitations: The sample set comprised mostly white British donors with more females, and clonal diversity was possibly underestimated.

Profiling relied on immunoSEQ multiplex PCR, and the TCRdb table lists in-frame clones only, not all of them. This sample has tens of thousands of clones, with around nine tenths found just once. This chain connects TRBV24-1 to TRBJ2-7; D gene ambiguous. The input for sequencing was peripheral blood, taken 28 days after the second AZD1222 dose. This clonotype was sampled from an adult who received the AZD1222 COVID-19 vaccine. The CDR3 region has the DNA TGTGCCACCGGGAACAACTACGAGCAGTACTTC. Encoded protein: CATGNNYEQYF.